This TCR beta chain is drawn from a study of OX40 agonist ivuxolimab in advanced cancers. Study details: Subjects had a mean age of about 61 years, with a range of 23 to 79; just over 80% were male.

TCRdb's table, derived via immunoSEQ multiplex PCR, lists solely in-frame clones and lacks some. Of 100,000 to 150,000 clones detected, approximately 90% appear once; the ten largest clones hold about 0.81%. Patients were excluded for autoimmune disease history or systemic immunosuppression. Germline V lookup: CDR1 SGDLS, CDR2 YYNGEE. V trimming: 3 bases; J trimming: 10 bases; junction bases outside the gene matches: 7. The CDR3 contains 15 residues. V gene TRBV9 combines with J gene TRBJ2-1; TRBD2 aligns across 13 bases. This clonotype was obtained from an adult with an advanced solid tumor such as melanoma, head and neck, liver or kidney cancer. The starting material was CD4+ or CD8+ T cells sorted from blood, obtained in a trial of the OX40 agonist ivuxolimab. The CDR3 bases are TGTGCCAGCAGCGACGGGACTAGCGGGAAGACGGAGCAGTTCTTC. Translating gives CASSDGTSGKTEQFF. The full variable domain, rest sourced from reference TRBV9 and TRBJ2-1, is DSGVTQTPKHLITATGQRVTLRCSPRSGDLSVYWYQQSLDQGLQFLIQYYNGEERAKGNILERFSAQQFPDLHSELNLSSLELGDSALYFCASSDGTSGKTEQFFGPGTRLTVL.